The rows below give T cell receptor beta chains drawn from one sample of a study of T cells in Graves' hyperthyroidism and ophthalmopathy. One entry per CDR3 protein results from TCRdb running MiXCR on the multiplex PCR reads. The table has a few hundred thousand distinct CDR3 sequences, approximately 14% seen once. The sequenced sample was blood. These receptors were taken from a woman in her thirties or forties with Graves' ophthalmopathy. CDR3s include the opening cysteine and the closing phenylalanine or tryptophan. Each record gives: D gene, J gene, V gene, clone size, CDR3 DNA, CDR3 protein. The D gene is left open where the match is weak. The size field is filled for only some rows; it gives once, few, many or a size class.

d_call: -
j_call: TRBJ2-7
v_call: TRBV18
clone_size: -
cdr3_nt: TGTGCCAGCTCAGTAGATGGCTCCTACGAGCAGTACTTC
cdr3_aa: CASSVDGSYEQYF

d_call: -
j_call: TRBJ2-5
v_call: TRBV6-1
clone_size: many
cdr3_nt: TGTGCCAGCAGTGAAGGGCGGAGAAGGGAAGGGACCCAGTACTTC
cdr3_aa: CASSEGRRREGTQYF

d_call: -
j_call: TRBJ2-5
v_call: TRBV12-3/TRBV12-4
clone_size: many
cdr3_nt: TGTGCCAGCAGCCTAGAAGAGGAGACCCAGTACTTC
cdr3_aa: CASSLEEETQYF

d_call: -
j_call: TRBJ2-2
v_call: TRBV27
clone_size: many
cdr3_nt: TGTGCCAGCAGTTTAGCGGGGGCGACGAACACCGGGGAGCTGTTTTTT
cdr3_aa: CASSLAGATNTGELFF

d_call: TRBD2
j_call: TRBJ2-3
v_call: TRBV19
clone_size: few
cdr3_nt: TGTGCCAGTAGACGGGCGGGAGGGCCCCCAGATACGCAGTATTTT
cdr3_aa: CASRRAGGPPDTQYF

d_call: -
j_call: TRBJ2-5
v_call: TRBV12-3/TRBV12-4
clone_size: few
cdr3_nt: TGTGCCAGCGAAATCGGGTCAGCTCAAGAGACCCAGTACTTC
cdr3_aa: CASEIGSAQETQYF

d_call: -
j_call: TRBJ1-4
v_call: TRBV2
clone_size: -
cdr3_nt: TGTGCCGGCAACATCGGGGGCGATGGAACTAATGAAAAACTGTTTTTT
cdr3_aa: CAGNIGGDGTNEKLFF

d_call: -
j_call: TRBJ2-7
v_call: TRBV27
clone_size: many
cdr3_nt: TGTGCCAGCAGTTTGCGTCAGAGATCCTACGAGCAGTACTTC
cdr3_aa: CASSLRQRSYEQYF

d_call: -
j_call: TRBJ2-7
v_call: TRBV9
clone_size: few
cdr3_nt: TGTGCCAGCAGCGCCGGGCCAAACTACGAGCAGTACTTC
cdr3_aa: CASSAGPNYEQYF

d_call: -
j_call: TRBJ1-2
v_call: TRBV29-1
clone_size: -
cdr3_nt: TGCAGCGTTGAGGCCGGTTGGACCTATGGCTACACCTTC
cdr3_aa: CSVEAGWTYGYTF

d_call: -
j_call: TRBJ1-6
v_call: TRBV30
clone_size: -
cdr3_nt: TGTGCCTGGAGTAACAGGGTTAACTCACCCCTCCACTTT
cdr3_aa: CAWSNRVNSPLHF

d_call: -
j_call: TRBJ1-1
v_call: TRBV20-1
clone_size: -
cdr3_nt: TGCAGTGCTAGGTTGATCCGAGTTTTCACTGAAGCTTTCTTT
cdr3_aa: CSARLIRVFTEAFF

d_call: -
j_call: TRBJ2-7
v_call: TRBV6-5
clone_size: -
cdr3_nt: TGTGCCAGCAGTTACGCGCCGACTAGAAGTAGGGGCGAGCAGTACTTC
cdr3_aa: CASSYAPTRSRGEQYF

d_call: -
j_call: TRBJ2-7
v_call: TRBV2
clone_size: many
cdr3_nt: TGTGCCAGCAGTTTAGGGGTAAACGAGCAGTACTTC
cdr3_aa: CASSLGVNEQYF

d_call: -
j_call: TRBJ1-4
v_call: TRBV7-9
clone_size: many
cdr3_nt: TGTGCCAGCAGCCCCCCCGGCAGTGAGAAACTGTTTTTT
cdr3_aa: CASSPPGSEKLFF

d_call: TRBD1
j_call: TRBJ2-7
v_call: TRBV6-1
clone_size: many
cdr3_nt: TGTGCCAGCAGAACGGGGACAGGGGGCTCCTACGAGCAGTACTTC
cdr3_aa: CASRTGTGGSYEQYF

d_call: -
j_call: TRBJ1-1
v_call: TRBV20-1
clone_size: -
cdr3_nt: TGCGGTGCTAGTTCAGAGCTGAACACTGAAGCTTTCTTT
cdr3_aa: CGASSELNTEAFF

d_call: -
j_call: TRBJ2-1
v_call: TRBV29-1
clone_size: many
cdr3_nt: TGCAGCGTTGTGGAGCGTTGGAATGAGCAGTTCTTC
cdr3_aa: CSVVERWNEQFF

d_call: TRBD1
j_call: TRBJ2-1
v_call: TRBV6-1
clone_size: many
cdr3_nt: TGTGCCAGCAACATCTTACAGGGGGGAAAAATTGAGCAGTTCTTC
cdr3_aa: CASNILQGGKIEQFF

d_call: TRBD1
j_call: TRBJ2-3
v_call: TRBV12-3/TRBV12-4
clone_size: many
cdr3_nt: TGTGCCAGCAGTTTAGGGACAGGGTCAGCAGATACGCAGTATTTT
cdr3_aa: CASSLGTGSADTQYF

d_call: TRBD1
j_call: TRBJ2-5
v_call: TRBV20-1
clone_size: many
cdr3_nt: TGCAGTGCTCAGGGGGAAGAGACCCAGTACTTC
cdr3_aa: CSAQGEETQYF

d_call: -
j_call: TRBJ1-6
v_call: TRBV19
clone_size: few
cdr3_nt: TGTGCCAGTAGTGGAGGTTCACCCCTCCACTTT
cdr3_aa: CASSGGSPLHF

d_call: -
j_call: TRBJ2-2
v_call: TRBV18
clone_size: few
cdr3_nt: TGTGCCAGCTCCCGAACGACAGACACCGGGGAGCTGTTTTTT
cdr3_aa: CASSRTTDTGELFF

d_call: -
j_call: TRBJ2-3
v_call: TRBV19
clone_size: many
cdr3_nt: TGTGCCAGCCAAATTGGTAGGGGCTTAGATACGCAGTATTTT
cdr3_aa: CASQIGRGLDTQYF

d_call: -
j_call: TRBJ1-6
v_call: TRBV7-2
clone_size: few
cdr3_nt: TGTGCCAGCAGCTTTTTTCAGATAACTAATTCACCCCTCCACTTT
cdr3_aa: CASSFFQITNSPLHF

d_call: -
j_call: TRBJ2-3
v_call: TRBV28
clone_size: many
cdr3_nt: TGTGCCAGCAGTTTAATTAGAGATACGCAGTATTTT
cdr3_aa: CASSLIRDTQYF

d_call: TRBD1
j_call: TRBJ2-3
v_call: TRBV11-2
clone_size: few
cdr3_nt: TGTGCCAGCAGCTTCGGCCGACAGGGCCTTTGGGGGGATACGCAGTATTTT
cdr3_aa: CASSFGRQGLWGDTQYF